The 12 T cell receptor beta chains reported below all come from one sample, sequenced in a study of T-cell memory formation after mild COVID-19. TCRdb ran MiXCR on the 5' RACE reads and lists one entry per CDR3 protein. The repertoire includes 200,000 to 250,000 distinct CDR3 sequences, approximately 15% of them detected once, and over 2% sits in the top ten. The sample taken for sequencing was PBMCs or a T cell subset sorted from them (not recorded which). These TCRs come from an adult woman who had mild COVID-19 (a few samples of this study predate the infection). Cell type and time point are not known.

This chain connects TRBV5-4 to TRBJ2-1; TRBD2 agrees at 8 bases. Germline V gives CDR1 SGHNT, CDR2 YYREEE (reference sequence). V trimming: 2 bases; J trimming: 8 bases; junction bases outside the gene matches: 6. The CDR3 totals 14 residues. The CDR3 is CASSFQAGVDEQFF. As DNA, the CDR3 is TGTGCCAGCAGCTTCCAAGCGGGAGTGGATGAGCAGTTCTTC. Combining the CDR3 with reference TRBV5-4 and TRBJ2-1 gives the whole variable domain ETGVTQSPTHLIKTRGQQVTLRCSSQSGHNTVSWYQQALGQGPQFIFQYYREEENGRGNFPPRFSGLQFPNYSSELNVNALELDDSALYLCASSFQAGVDEQFFGPGTRLTVL.

There are many counts of this clonotype. The V gene is TRBV30, the J gene TRBJ2-7; no firm D call. CDR1 is GTSNPN and CDR2 is SVGIG in the germline V gene (reference sequence). V was shortened by 0 bases and J by 2 bases, with 2 bases between the two germline ends. The CDR3 length is 11 residues. Here the CDR3 reads CAWSVAYEQYF. The DNA of the CDR3 is TGTGCCTGGAGTGTAGCCTACGAGCAGTACTTC.

Here the CDR3 reads CASSFNGNQPQHF. The CDR3 DNA follows: TGTGCCAGCAGTTTTAATGGGAATCAGCCCCAGCATTTT. The chain employs TRBV12-3 or TRBV12-4 and TRBJ1-5, with no clear D. The V end was cut by 3 bases, the J end by 4 bases, with 7 bases between. This CDR3 spans 13 amino acids.

This clonotype turned up a few times. CDR3 residues: CASSPIANTVPGELFF. CDR3 DNA: TGCGCCAGCAGCCCCATCGCCAACACGGTTCCCGGGGAGCTGTTTTTT. The chain couples TRBV4-1 to TRBJ2-2; the D is unclear. The germline V gene encodes CDR1 MGHRA and CDR2 YSYEKL. This CDR3 has 16 amino acids. V shed 4 bases and J shed 6 bases, with 18 bases lying between them.

This clonotype was detected only a few times. This sequence joins TRBV5-3 and TRBJ2-3, with TRBD2 matching over 9 bases. TRBV5-3 is an ORF; its function is uncertain. CDR3 length: 14 amino acids. V was clipped by 4 bases and J by 4 bases; unmatched bases: 4. The CDR3 reads CARSPGLASDTQYF. CDR3 nucleotides: TGTGCCAGAAGCCCGGGACTAGCTTCAGATACGCAGTATTTT.

This clonotype has more than one count but fewer than ten. The rearrangement links TRBV6-1 to TRBJ2-5; 8 positions match TRBD1. The CDR3 totals 15 residues. V gave up 2 bases and J gave up 5 bases; unmatched junction bases: 7. Germline CDR1 is MNHNS and CDR2 is SASEGT. As DNA, the CDR3 is TGTGCCAGCAGTGAAAGTTGGACAGGGAGGGAGACCCAGTACTTC. It translates to CASSESWTGRETQYF.

The gene calls are TRBV12-3 or TRBV12-4 and TRBJ1-5, with 8 bases that match TRBD1. V lost 8 bases, J lost 7 bases, and 7 bases stayed unmatched. The CDR3 contains 13 residues. For the CDR3, the DNA is TGTGCCAGCGTGGGACAGGCAGGGCAGCCCCAGCATTTT. Its protein product is CASVGQAGQPQHF.

The chain uses TRBV5-4 and TRBJ2-7; 9 nucleotides agree with TRBD1. The V gene end was trimmed by 3 bases and the J gene end by 7 bases; junction bases not matched to a gene: 8. The V gene's germline CDR1 is SGHNT and CDR2 YYREEE (reference sequence). The CDR3 is made up of 14 amino acids. CDR3 nucleotides: TGTGCCAGCAGCTCCCGGGACAGGGTTGGGGAGCAGTACTTC. Translation: CASSSRDRVGEQYF. The variable domain in full, completed from reference TRBV5-4 and TRBJ2-7, reads ETGVTQSPTHLIKTRGQQVTLRCSSQSGHNTVSWYQQALGQGPQFIFQYYREEENGRGNFPPRFSGLQFPNYSSELNVNALELDDSALYLCASSSRDRVGEQYFGPGTRLTVT.

The sample holds a few counts of this clonotype. The V call is TRBV6-2 or TRBV6-3, the J call TRBJ2-1; 10 bases are shared with TRBD1. This CDR3 has 16 residues. Germline V CDR1 and CDR2: MNHEY, SVGEGT. The ends lost 5 bases at V and 6 bases at J; junction bases unmatched: 10. CDR3 nucleotides: TGTGCCAGCAGTCAAACCCGGGACAGGGGAGGCAATGAGCAGTTCTTC. This translates into CASSQTRDRGGNEQFF.

This clonotype was counted between two and nine times. The chain links TRBV12-3 or TRBV12-4 to TRBJ2-7; 8 nucleotides match TRBD1. The junction had 13 bases not matched to a gene; V was cut back by 7 bases and J by 5 bases. This CDR3 region has 15 residues. In DNA form, the CDR3 reads TGTGCCAGCACACTCGGCGACAGGGGCGTCGACGAGCAGTACTTC. Its protein is CASTLGDRGVDEQYF.

The chain joins TRBV11-2 to TRBJ1-5; TRBD1 matches at 7 bases. CDR3 length: 14 amino acids. Per the germline V gene, CDR1 is SGHAT and CDR2 is FQNNGV. J gave up 1 base and V 5 bases, and 2 bases lay outside the gene matches. In DNA form, the CDR3 reads TGTGCCAGCAGCACACAGGGGAGCAATCAGCCCCAGCATTTT. Translation gives CASSTQGSNQPQHF.

CDR3 sequence reads: CASSPGTVPEKLFF. Written as DNA, the CDR3 is TGTGCCAGCAGCCCCGGGACAGTTCCTGAAAAACTGTTTTTT. The genes are TRBV7-2 and TRBJ1-4; 7 positions agree with TRBD1. The germline gives CDR1 SGHTA, CDR2 FQGNSA. CDR3 size: 14 residues. Trimming took 5 bases from V and 7 from J; bases not matched to a gene: 7.